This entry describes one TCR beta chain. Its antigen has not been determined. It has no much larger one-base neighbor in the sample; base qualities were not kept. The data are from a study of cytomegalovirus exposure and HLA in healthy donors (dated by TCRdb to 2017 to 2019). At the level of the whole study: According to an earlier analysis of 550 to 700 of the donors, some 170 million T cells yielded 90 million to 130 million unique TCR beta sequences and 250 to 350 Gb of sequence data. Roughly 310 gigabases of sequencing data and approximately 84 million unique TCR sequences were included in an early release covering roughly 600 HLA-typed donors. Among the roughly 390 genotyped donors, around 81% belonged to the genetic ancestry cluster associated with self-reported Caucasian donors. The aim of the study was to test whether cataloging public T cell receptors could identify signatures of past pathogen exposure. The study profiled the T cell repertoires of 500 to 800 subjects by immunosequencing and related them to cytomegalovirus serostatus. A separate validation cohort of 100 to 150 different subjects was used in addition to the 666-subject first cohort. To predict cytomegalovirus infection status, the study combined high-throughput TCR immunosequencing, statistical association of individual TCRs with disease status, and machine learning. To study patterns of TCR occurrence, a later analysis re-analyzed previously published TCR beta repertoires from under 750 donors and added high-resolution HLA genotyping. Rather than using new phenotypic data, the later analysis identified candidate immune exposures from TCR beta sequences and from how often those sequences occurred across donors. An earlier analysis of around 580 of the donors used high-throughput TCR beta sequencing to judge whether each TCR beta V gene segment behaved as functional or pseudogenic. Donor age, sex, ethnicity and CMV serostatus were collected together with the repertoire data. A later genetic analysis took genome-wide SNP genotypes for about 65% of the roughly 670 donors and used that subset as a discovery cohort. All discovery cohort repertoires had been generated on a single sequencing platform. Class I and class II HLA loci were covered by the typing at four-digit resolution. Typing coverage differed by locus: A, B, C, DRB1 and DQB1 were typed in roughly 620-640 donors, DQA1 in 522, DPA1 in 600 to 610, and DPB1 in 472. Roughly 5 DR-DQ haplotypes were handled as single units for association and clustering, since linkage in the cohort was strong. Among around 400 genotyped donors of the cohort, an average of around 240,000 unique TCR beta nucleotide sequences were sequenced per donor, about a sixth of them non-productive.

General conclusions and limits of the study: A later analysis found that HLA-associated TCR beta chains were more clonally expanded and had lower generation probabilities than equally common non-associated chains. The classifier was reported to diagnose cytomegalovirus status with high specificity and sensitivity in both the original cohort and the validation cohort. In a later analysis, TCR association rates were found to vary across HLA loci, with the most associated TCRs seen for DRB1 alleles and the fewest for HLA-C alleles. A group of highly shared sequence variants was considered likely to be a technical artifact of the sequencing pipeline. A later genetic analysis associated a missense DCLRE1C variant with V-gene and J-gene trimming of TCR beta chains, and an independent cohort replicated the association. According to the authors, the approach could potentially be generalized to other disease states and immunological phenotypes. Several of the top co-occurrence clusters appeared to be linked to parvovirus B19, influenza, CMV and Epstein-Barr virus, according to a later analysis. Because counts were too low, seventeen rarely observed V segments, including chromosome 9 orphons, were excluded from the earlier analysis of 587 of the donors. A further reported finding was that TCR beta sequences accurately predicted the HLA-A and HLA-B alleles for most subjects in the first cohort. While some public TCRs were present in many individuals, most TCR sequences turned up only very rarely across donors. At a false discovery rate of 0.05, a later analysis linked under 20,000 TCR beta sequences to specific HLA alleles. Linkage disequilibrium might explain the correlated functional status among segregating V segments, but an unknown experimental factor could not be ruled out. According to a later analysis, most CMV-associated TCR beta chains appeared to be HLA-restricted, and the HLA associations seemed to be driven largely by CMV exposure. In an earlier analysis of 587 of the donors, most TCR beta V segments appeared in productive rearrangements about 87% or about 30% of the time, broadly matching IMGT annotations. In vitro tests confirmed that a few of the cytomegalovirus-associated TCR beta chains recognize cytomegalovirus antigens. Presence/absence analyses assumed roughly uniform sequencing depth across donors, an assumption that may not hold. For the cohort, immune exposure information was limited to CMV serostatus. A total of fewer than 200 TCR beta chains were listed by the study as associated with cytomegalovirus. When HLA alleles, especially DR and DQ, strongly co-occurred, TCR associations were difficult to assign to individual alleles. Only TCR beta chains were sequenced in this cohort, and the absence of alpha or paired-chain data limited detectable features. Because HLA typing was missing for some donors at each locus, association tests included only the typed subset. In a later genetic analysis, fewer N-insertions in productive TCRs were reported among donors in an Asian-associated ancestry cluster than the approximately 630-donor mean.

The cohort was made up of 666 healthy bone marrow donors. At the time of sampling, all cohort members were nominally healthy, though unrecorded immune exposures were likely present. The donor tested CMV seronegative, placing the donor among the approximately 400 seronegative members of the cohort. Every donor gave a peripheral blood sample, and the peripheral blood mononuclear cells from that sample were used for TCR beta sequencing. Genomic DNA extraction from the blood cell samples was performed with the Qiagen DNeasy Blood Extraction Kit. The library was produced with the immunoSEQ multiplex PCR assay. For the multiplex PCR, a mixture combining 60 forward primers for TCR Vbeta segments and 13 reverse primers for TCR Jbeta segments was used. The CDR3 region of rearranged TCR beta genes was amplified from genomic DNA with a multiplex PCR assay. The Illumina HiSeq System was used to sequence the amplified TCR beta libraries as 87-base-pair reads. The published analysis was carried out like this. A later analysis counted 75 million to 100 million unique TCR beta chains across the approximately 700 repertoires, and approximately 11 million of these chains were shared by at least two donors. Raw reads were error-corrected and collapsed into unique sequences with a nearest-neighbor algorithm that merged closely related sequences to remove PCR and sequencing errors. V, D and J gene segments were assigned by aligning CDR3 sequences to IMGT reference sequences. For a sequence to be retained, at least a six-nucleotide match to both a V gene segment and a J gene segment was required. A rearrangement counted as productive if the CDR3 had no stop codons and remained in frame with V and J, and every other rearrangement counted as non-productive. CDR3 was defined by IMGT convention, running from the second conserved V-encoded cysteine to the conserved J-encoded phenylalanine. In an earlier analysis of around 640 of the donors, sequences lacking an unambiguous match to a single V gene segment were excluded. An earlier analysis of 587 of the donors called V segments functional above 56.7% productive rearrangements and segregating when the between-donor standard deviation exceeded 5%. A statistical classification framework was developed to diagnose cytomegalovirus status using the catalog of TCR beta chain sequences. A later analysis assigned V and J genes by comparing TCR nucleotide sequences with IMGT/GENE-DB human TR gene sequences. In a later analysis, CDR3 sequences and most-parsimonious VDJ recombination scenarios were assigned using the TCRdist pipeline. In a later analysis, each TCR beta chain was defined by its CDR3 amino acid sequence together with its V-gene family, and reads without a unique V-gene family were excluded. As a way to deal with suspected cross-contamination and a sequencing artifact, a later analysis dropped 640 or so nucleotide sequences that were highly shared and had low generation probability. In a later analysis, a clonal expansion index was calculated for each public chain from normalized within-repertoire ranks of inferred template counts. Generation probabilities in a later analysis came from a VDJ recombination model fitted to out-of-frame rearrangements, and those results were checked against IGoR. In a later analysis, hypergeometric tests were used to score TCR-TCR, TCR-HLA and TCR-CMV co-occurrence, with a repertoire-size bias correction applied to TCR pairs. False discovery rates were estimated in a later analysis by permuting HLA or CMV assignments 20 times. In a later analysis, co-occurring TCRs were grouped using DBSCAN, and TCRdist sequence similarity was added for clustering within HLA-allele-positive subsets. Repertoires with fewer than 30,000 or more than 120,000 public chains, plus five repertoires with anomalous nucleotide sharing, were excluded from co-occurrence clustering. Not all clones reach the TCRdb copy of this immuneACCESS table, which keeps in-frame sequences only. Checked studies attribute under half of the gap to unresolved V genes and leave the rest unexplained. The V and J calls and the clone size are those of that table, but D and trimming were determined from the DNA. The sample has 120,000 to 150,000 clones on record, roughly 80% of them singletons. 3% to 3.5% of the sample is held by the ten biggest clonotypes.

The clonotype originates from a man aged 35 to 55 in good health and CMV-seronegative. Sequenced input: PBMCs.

The nucleotide sequence is given as TGTGCCACCAGCACCTCCCGGGTCGATCTTTACGAGCAGTACTTC. It specifies CATSTSRVDLYEQYF. The chain joins TRBV15 to TRBJ2-7; no confident D gene assignment can be made. The germline V gene (reference sequence) sets CDR1 to LNHNV and CDR2 to YYDKDF. From the cysteine through the phenylalanine, the CDR3 covers 15 amino acids. This entry keeps only the CDR3 DNA: 45 bases, framed from base 1. The junction shows trimming of 4 bases on V and 4 bases on J, plus 17 bases between the germline ends. Where the CDR3 stops, the reference TRBV15 and TRBJ2-7 genes take over; the full variable domain is DAMVIQNPRYQVTQFGKPVTLSCSQTLNHNVMYWYQQKSSQAPKLLFHYYDKDFNNEADTPDNFQSRRPNTSFCFLDIRSPGLGDTAMYLCATSTSRVDLYEQYFGPGTRLTVT.